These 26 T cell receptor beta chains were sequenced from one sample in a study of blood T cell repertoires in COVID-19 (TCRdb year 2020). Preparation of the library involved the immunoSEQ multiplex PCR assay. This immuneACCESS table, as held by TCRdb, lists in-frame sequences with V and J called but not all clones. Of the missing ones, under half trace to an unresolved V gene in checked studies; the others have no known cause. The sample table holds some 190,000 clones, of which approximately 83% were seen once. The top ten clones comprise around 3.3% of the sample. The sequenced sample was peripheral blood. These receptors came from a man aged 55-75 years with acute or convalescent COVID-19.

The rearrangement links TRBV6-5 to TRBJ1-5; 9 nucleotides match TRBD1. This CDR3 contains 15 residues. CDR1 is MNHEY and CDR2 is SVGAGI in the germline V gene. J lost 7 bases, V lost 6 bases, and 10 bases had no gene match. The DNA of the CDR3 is TGTGCCAGCAGCCTAGAAACAGGGGGCAGGCAGCCCCAGCATTTT. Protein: CASSLETGGRQPQHF.

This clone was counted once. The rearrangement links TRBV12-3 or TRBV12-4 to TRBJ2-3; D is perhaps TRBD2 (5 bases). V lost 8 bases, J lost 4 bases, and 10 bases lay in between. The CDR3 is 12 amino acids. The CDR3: CASGSKADTQYF. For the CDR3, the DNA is TGTGCCAGCGGGAGTAAGGCAGATACGCAGTATTTT.

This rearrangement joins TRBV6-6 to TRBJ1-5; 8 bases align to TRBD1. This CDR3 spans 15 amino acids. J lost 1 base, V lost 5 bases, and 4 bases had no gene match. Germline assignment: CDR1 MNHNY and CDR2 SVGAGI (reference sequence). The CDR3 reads CASSDRDRSNQPQHF. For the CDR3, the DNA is TGTGCCAGCAGTGACCGGGACAGGAGCAATCAGCCCCAGCATTTT.

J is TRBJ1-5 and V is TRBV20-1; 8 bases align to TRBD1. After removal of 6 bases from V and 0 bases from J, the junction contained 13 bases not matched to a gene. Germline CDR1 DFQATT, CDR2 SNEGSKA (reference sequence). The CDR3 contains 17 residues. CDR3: CSASRPGGSYSNQPQHF. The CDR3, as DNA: TGCAGTGCGAGTCGTCCAGGGGGCTCTTATAGCAATCAGCCCCAGCATTTT.

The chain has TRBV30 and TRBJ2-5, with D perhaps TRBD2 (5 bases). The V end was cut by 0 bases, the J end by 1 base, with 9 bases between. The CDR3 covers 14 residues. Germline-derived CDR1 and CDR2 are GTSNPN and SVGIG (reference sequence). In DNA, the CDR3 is TGTGCCTGGAGTGTGTCAAGCGGCCAAGAGACCCAGTACTTC. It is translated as CAWSVSSGQETQYF.

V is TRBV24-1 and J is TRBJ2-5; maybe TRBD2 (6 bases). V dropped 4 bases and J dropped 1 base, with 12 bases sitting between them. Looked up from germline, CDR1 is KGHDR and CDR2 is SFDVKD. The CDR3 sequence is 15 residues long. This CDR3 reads CATSDLGDSQETQYF. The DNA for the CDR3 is TGTGCCACCAGTGACCTCGGGGACTCCCAAGAGACCCAGTACTTC.

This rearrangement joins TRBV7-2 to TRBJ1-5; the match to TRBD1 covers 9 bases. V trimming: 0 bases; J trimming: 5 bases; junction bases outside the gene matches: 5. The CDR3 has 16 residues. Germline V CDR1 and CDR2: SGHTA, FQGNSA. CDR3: CASSLAGDREDQPQHF. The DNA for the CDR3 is TGTGCCAGCAGCTTAGCGGGGGACAGGGAGGATCAGCCCCAGCATTTT.

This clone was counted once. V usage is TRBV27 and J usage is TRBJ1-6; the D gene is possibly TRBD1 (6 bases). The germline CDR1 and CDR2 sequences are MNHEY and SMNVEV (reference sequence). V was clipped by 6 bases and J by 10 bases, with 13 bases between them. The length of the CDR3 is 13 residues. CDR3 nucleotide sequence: TGTGCCAGCAGCTACAGGGAAGGGTCACCCCTCCACTTT. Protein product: CASSYREGSPLHF.

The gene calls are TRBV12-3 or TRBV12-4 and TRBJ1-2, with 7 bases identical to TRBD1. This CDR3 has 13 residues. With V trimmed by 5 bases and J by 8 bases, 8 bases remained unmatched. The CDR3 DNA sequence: TGTGCCAGCAGTAAACAGGGGTTAGAAGGCTACACCTTC. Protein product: CASSKQGLEGYTF.

CDR3: CASSLTSGSYEQYF. CDR3 DNA sequence: TGTGCCAGCAGTCTGACTAGCGGATCCTACGAGCAGTACTTC. V gene TRBV5-5 combines with J gene TRBJ2-7; TRBD2 agrees at 9 bases. The V gene end was trimmed by 5 bases and the J gene end by 1 base; junction bases not matched to a gene: 4. Germline V gene lookup returns CDR1 SGHKS and CDR2 YYEKEE (reference sequence). The length of the CDR3 is 14 residues.

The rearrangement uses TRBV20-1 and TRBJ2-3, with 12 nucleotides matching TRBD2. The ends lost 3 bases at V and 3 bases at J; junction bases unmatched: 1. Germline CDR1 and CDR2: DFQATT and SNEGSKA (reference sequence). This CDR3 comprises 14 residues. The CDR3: CSASGLAGTDTQYF. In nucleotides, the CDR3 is TGCAGTGCTAGTGGACTAGCGGGAACAGATACGCAGTATTTT.

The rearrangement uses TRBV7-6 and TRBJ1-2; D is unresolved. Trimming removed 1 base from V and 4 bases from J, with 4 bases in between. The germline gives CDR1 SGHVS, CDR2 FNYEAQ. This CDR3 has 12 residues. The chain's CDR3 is CASSLGGYGYTF. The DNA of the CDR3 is TGTGCCAGCAGCTTAGGCGGCTATGGCTACACCTTC.

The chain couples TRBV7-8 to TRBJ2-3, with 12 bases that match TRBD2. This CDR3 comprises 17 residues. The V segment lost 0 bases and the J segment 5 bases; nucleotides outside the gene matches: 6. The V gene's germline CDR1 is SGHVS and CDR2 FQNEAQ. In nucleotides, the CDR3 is TGTGCCAGCAGCTTAGCGACTAGCGGGAGCTGGGTAGATACGCAGTATTTT. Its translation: CASSLATSGSWVDTQYF.

In DNA, the CDR3 is TGTGCCAGCCGCTACTTTTCGACTGAGTGGTCCTACGAGCAGTACTTC. It specifies CASRYFSTEWSYEQYF. V and J are TRBV2 and TRBJ2-7, with D uncertain. The CDR3 totals 16 residues. Germline CDR1 and CDR2: SNHLY and FYNNEI. With 8 bases removed from V and 1 base from J, the gap between germline ends came to 21 bases.

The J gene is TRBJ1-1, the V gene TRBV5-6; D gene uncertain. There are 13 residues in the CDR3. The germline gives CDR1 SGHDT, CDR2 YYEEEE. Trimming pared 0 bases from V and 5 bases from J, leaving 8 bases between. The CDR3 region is CASSLAEETEAFF. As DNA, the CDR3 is TGTGCCAGCAGCTTGGCCGAGGAGACTGAAGCTTTCTTT.

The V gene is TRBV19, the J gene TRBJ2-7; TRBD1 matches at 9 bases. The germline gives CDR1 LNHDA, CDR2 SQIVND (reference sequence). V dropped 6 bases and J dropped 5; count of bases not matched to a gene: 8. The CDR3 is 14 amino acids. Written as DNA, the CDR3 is TGTGCCAGTAGCGGACAGGGGAGTGCACACGAGCAGTACTTC. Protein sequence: CASSGQGSAHEQYF.

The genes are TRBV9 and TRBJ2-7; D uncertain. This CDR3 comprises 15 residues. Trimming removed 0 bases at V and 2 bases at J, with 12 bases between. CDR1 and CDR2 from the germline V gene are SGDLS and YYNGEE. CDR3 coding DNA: TGTGCCAGCAGCGTAGAAATTGGCGGCCCCTACGAGCAGTACTTC. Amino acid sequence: CASSVEIGGPYEQYF.

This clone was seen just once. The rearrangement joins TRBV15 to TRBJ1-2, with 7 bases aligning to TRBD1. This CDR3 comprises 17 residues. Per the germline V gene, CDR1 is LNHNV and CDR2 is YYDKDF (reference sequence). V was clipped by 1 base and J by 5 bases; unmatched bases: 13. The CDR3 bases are TGTGCCACCAGCAGAGGAGGACGGACAGGATTGGAATATGGCTACACCTTC. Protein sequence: CATSRGGRTGLEYGYTF.

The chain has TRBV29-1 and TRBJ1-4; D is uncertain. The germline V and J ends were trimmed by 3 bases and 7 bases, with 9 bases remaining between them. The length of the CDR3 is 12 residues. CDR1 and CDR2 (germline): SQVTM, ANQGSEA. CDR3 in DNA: TGCAGCGTTGATTCAGGCAGTGAAAAACTGTTTTTT. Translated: CSVDSGSEKLFF.

CDR3 region: CAISESTSGSTDTQYF. The CDR3 DNA reads as TGTGCCATCAGTGAGTCGACTAGCGGGAGCACAGATACGCAGTATTTT. The J gene is TRBJ2-3, the V gene TRBV10-3, with 10 bases that match TRBD2. The germline gives CDR1 ENHRY, CDR2 SYGVKD. The V segment lost 0 bases and the J segment 0 bases; nucleotides outside the gene matches: 0. The CDR3 is 16 residues long.

The CDR3 DNA sequence: TGTGCCAGCTCACCACCCGAACTAGCGCTGAGGGAGCAGTACTTC. Its protein is CASSPPELALREQYF. The rearrangement links TRBV18 to TRBJ2-7, with 7 bases lining up with TRBD2. The CDR3 has 15 residues. CDR1 and CDR2 from the germline V gene are KGHSH and LQKENI. The ends lost 0 bases at V and 7 bases at J; junction bases unmatched: 9. The whole variable domain, filled in from reference TRBV18 and TRBJ2-7, reads NAGVMQNPRHLVRRRGQEARLRCSPMKGHSHVYWYRQLPEEGLKFMVYLQKENIIDESGMPKERFSAEFPKEGPSILRIQQVVRGDSAAYFCASSPPELALREQYFGPGTRLTVT.

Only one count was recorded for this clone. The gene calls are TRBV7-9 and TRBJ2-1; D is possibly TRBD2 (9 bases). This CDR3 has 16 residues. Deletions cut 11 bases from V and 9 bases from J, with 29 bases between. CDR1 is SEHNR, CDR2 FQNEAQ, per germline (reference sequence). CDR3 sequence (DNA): TGTGCCGCATACACAGGGGGGCGGGCTAGCGGGATTGAGCAGTTCTTC. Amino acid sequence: CAAYTGGRASGIEQFF.

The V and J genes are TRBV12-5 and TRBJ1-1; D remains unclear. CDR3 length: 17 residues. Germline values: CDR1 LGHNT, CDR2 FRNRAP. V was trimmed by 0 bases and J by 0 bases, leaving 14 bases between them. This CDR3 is CASGLVSDSLMNTEAFF. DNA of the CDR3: TGTGCTAGTGGTTTGGTATCGGACTCCTTGATGAACACTGAAGCTTTCTTT. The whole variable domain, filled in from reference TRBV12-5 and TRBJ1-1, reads DARVTQTPRHKVTEMGQEVTMRCQPILGHNTVFWYRQTMMQGLELLAYFRNRAPLDDSGMPKDRFSAEMPDATLATLKIQPSEPRDSAVYFCASGLVSDSLMNTEAFFGQGTRLTVV.

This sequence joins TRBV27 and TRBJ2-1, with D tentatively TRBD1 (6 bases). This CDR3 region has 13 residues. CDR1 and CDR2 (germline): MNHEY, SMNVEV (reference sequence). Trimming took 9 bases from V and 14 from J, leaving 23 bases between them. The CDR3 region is CASTKTGLAWEFF. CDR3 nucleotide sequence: TGTGCCAGTACTAAGACAGGTTTGGCGTGGGAGTTCTTC.

CDR3 sequence (DNA): TGTGCCAGCAGCGCCCCACAGGGCCTCTACAATTCACCCCTCCACTTT. It yields the protein CASSAPQGLYNSPLHF. V and J are TRBV7-9 and TRBJ1-6; TRBD1 might be the D (6 bases). The V gene's germline CDR1 is SEHNR and CDR2 FQNEAQ (reference sequence). The CDR3 contains 16 residues. V gave up 5 bases and J gave up 7 bases, with 18 bases separating them.

CDR3 amino acids: CATSDLPSDGVTSNQPQHF. The CDR3 DNA sequence: TGTGCCACCAGTGATTTGCCCAGCGACGGGGTGACTAGCAATCAGCCCCAGCATTTT. The chain links TRBV24-1 to TRBJ1-5; D uncertain. The CDR3 length is 19 residues. In germline, CDR1 is KGHDR, CDR2 SFDVKD. V was cut by 0 bases and J by 0 bases, with 17 bases left in between.